The clone carrying this TCR beta chain occurred a few times. As yet, its antigen is unknown. V was trimmed by 3 bases and J by 0 bases, leaving 13 bases between them. CDR1 is SGHNT, CDR2 YYREEE, per germline (reference sequence). This CDR3 is 15 amino acids long. Prior autoimmune disease or systemic immunosuppression barred patients. The sample is drawn from a study of OX40 agonist ivuxolimab in advanced cancers. Study findings and constraints: The study did not work out the antigen specificity of the expanded peripheral T cells. Near-lowest levels of clonal expansion characterized partial responders at 0.1-3.0 mg/kg. CD4+ and CD8+ T cells in blood underwent clonal expansion by week 6 at 0.1 to 3.0 mg/kg.

Only in-frame clones appear in the TCRdb table, and some are missing; sequencing was by immunoSEQ multiplex PCR. This sample has tens of thousands of clones, with around 77% found just once. This TCR came from an adult with an advanced solid tumor such as melanoma, head and neck, liver or kidney cancer. This sequence joins TRBV5-4 and TRBJ2-7; weak D call: TRBD1 (6 bases). Source: CD4+ or CD8+ T cells sorted from blood, taken in a trial of the OX40 agonist ivuxolimab. The CDR3 sequence is CASSYRTVSSYEQYF. As DNA, the CDR3 is TGTGCCAGCAGCTACAGGACAGTTAGCTCCTACGAGCAGTACTTC.